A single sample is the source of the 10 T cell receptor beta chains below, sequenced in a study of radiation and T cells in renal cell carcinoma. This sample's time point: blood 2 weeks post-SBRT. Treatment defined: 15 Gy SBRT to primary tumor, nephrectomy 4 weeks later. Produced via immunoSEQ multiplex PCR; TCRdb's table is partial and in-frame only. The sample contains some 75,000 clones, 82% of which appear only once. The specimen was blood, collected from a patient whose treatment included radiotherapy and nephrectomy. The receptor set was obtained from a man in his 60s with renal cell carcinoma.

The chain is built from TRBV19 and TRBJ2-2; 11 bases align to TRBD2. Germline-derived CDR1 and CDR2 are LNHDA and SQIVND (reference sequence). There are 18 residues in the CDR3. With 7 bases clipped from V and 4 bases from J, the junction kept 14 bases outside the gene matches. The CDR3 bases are TGTGCCAGTATCGCCAGCGGGACTAGCGGCGCGGGCACCGGGGAGCTGTTTTTT. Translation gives CASIASGTSGAGTGELFF.

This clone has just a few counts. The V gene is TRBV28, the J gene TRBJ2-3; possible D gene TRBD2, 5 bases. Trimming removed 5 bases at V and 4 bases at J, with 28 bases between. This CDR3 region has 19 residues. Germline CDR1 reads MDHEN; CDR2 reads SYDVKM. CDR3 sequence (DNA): TGTGCCAGCAGTGTGGCCGGGAACTTCGGGCAGTTTGCGGCAGATACGCAGTATTTT. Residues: CASSVAGNFGQFAADTQYF.

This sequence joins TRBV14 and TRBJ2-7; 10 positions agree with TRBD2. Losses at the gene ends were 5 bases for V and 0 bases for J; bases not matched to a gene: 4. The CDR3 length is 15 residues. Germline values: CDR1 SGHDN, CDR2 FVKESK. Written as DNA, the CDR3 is TGTGCCAGCAGCTCCCAGCGGGAGGGCTCCTACGAGCAGTACTTC. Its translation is CASSSQREGSYEQYF.

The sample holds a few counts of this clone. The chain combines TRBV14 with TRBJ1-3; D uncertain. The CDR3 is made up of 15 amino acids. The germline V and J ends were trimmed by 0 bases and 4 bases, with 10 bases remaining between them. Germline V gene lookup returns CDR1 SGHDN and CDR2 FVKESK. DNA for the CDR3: TGTGCCAGCAGCCAAGATCTCGTGATCGGAAACACCATATATTTT. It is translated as CASSQDLVIGNTIYF.

The CDR3 here is CSVEDPRGYYGYTF. The CDR3 DNA reads TGCAGCGTTGAAGATCCTCGGGGCTACTATGGCTACACCTTC. The V call is TRBV29-1, the J call TRBJ1-2; D possibly corresponds to TRBD1 (5 bases). V was clipped by 0 bases and J by 3 bases, with 11 bases between them. The germline CDR1 and CDR2 sequences are SQVTM and ANQGSEA. The CDR3 runs to 14 residues.

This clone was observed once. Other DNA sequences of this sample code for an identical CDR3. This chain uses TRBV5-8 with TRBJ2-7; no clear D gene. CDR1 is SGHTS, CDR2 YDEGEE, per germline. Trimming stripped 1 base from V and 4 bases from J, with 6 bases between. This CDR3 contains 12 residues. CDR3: CASSLRDYEQYF. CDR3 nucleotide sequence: TGTGCCAGCAGCTTGAGGGATTACGAGCAGTACTTC.

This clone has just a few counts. The CDR3 DNA reads as TGTGCCAGCAGCTTGGTTCAGAGCTCCTACGAGCAGTACTTC. Protein sequence: CASSLVQSSYEQYF. The chain has TRBV5-5 and TRBJ2-7; no clear D gene. The V gene lost 0 bases and the J gene lost 0 bases, with 7 bases spanning the gap. CDR3 length: 14 residues. From germline, CDR1 is SGHKS and CDR2 YYEKEE (reference sequence).

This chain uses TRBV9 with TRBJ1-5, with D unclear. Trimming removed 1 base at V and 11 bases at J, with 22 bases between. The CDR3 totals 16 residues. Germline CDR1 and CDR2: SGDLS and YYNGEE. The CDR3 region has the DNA TGTGCCAGCAGCGTATCCCCTTATGACACAAGGAAAGCCCAGCATTTT. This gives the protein CASSVSPYDTRKAQHF.

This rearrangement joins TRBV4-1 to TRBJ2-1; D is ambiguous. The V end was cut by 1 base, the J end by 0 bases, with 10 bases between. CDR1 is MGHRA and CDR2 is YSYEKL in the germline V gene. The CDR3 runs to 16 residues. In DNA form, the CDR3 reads TGCGCCAGCAGCCAAGGATCGCGAAGCTCCTACAATGAGCAGTTCTTC. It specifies CASSQGSRSSYNEQFF.

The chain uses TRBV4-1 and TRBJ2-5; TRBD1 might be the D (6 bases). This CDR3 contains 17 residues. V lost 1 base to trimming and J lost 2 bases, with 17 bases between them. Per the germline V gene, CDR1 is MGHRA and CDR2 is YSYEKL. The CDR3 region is CASSQGQGGHQQETQYF. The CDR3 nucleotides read TGCGCCAGCAGCCAAGGTCAAGGGGGACACCAACAAGAGACCCAGTACTTC.